This passage covers 10 T cell receptor beta chains from one sample sequenced in a study of blood T cell repertoires in COVID-19. The method was immunoSEQ multiplex PCR; TCRdb's version includes in-frame clones alone and lacks a portion of them. The sample includes 100,000 to 150,000 clones, around 86% seen only once; the top ten take over 25%. Sequenced material: peripheral blood. These receptors were collected from a woman of 80 years or more with acute or convalescent COVID-19.

V usage is TRBV12-3 or TRBV12-4 and J usage is TRBJ1-4; D perhaps matches TRBD1 (5 bases). Trimming pared 3 bases from V and 8 bases from J, leaving 10 bases between. This CDR3 comprises 13 residues. The DNA of the CDR3 is TGTGCCAGCAGTTTGGGTAGGGGAGAAAAACTGTTTTTT. This encodes CASSLGRGEKLFF.

The genes are TRBV20-1 and TRBJ1-1; D is possibly TRBD1 (6 bases). The CDR3 spans 11 residues. Germline V CDR1 and CDR2: DFQATT, SNEGSKA (reference sequence). Trimming removed 6 bases from V and 5 bases from J, with 10 bases in between. The CDR3 coding sequence is TGCAGTGCAAGCAGGGGTACTGAAGCTTTCTTT. Protein: CSASRGTEAFF.

This chain uses TRBV27 with TRBJ1-5; TRBD1 is a possible D gene (6 bases). V was shortened by 5 bases and J by 7 bases, with 30 bases between the two germline ends. The CDR3 loop spans 19 amino acids. The V gene's germline CDR1 is MNHEY and CDR2 SMNVEV (reference sequence). CDR3 sequence reads: CASSPKAHLGHTRKQPQHF. CDR3 DNA sequence: TGTGCCAGCAGTCCTAAGGCCCACCTGGGACATACGAGGAAGCAGCCCCAGCATTTT.

V and J are TRBV28 and TRBJ1-4; TRBD1 agrees at 11 bases. Germline assignment: CDR1 MDHEN and CDR2 SYDVKM. J lost 7 bases, V lost 1 base, and 2 bases had no gene match. The CDR3 contains 15 residues. As DNA, the CDR3 is TGTGCCAGCAGTTTATTCGGGACAGGGGGTGAAAAACTGTTTTTT. As protein: CASSLFGTGGEKLFF.

The rearrangement links TRBV9 to TRBJ1-1; unclear D gene. Trimming took off 4 bases at V and 0 bases at J, with 10 bases between the two ends. The CDR3 extends over 14 amino acids. Germline CDR1 is SGDLS and CDR2 is YYNGEE. Here the CDR3 reads CASSYSPVNTEAFF. Written as DNA, the CDR3 is TGTGCCAGCAGCTACTCACCCGTGAACACTGAAGCTTTCTTT.

The CDR3 DNA follows: TGTGCCAGCAGCTTAGTGGTGGGGGCGCGTCCAGATACGCAGTATTTT. Translation gives CASSLVVGARPDTQYF. The V call is TRBV7-8, the J call TRBJ2-3; tentative D call: TRBD1 (6 bases). V lost 1 base and J 4 bases, leaving 15 bases between the germline ends. This CDR3 is built from 16 residues. Germline-derived CDR1 and CDR2 are SGHVS and FQNEAQ.

This chain links TRBV7-9 with TRBJ1-2; the D gene is possibly TRBD1 (6 bases). The V gene's germline CDR1 is SEHNR and CDR2 FQNEAQ (reference sequence). This CDR3 has 14 residues. V lost 1 base and J lost 7, with 13 bases in between. In nucleotides, the CDR3 is TGTGCCAGCAGCTTAGAACAGGGTAAAGGTGGCTACACCTTC. It codes for CASSLEQGKGGYTF.

The CDR3 sequence is CASRTGTGNHEQYV. As DNA, the CDR3 is TGTGCCAGCAGAACCGGGACAGGAAACCACGAGCAGTACGTC. The chain employs TRBV6-6 and TRBJ2-7, with TRBD1 matching over 8 bases. CDR1 and CDR2 (germline): MNHNY, SVGAGI (reference sequence). V shed 6 bases, J shed 5 bases, and the junction held 9 bases outside the gene matches. This CDR3 comprises 14 residues.

The chain is built from TRBV9 and TRBJ2-1, with 10 bases matching TRBD2. Germline trimming cut 4 bases from V and 3 bases from J; bases unmatched to any gene: 4. Germline CDR1 reads SGDLS; CDR2 reads YYNGEE. CDR3 length: 15 amino acids. Here the CDR3 reads CASSQTSGLYNEQFF. The CDR3 DNA reads as TGTGCCAGCAGCCAGACTAGCGGGCTCTACAATGAGCAGTTCTTC.

The chain has TRBV2 and TRBJ1-6; weak D call: TRBD1 (5 bases). The CDR3 length is 16 residues. Germline CDR1 and CDR2: SNHLY and FYNNEI. V lost 10 bases, J lost 0 bases, and 16 bases lay in between. Written as DNA, the CDR3 is TGTGCCACACAACATCAGGGAAGCTCCTATAATTCACCCCTCCACTTT. Its translation: CATQHQGSSYNSPLHF.